The entry below gives a single T cell receptor beta chain sequence along with its context. Trimming cost V 4 bases and J 4 bases, with 16 bases left between them. This CDR3 is built from 15 residues. Looked up from germline, CDR1 is LGHDT and CDR2 is YNNKEL (reference sequence). This sample stems from a study of blood T cell repertoires in COVID-19. Across the whole study: The analysed material was cDNA or gDNA that came from T cells, B-cell-depleted T cells, or PBMCs.

As processed by the authors: Nucleated cell counts were estimated from reference gene primer amplification. Measured with immunoSEQ multiplex PCR; TCRdb has only the in-frame clones, and not every one. From that table come the V and J calls and clone size; the DNA was used to work out D and trimming. Altogether around 270,000 clones are present, approximately 86% being singletons, with the ten largest covering 0.87%. Source material: peripheral blood. The genes are TRBV3-1 (or the pseudogene TRBV3-2) and TRBJ1-2; perhaps TRBD1 as D (6 bases). The origin of this receptor is a human donor with COVID-19, enrolled during active disease. The donor label of this sample is uncertain. CDR3 DNA: TGTGCCAGCAGCCTCGGGACATCCCCACCCTATGGCTACACCTTC. Translating it yields CASSLGTSPPYGYTF.